This TCR beta chain was documented in a study of identical twins. A universal primer site arose from template switching, and cDNA bore unique molecular identifiers. TCRdb re-called the 5' RACE reads through MiXCR, storing one row per CDR3 protein. Of roughly 1.6 million distinct CDR3 sequences listed, about 32% are singletons. This CDR3 has 15 residues. This sequence originates from a newborn girl in good health. J is TRBJ2-3 and V is TRBV21-1. TRBV21-1 is a recognized pseudogene. The material sequenced was cord blood. The CDR3 DNA reads TGTGCCAGCAGCAAGTTCGGAATGAGCACAGATACGCAGTATTTT. Amino acid sequence: CASSKFGMSTDTQYF.